This T cell receptor beta chain was identified in a study of tumor-infiltrating lymphocytes in primary liver carcinoma. Using a constant-region primer together with ProtoScript II reverse transcriptase, TCR beta cDNA was made from around 500 ng of total RNA. ARM-PCR was slightly modified, and three nested multiplex PCR rounds with it gave rise to the TCR beta libraries. TRBV1-TRBV30 forward primers and a C-beta reverse primer were used in the first two PCR rounds, which each ran for approximately 10 cycles. TCRdb re-derived calls from the multiplex PCR reads in MiXCR, one entry per CDR3 protein. In the table there are about 190,000 distinct CDR3 sequences, 85% of which are singletons. From unsorted bulk tissue weighing about 20-33 mg, DNA and RNA were co-extracted. Five separate regions of each tumor underwent sampling. Each tumor specimen held more than 85% viable tumor cells. The V gene's germline CDR1 is MNHEY and CDR2 SVGAGI. Counting both end residues, the CDR3 totals 13 amino acids.

As concerns this clonotype: The missing conserved phenylalanine or tryptophan at the end of this CDR3 makes a read error likely. Because the CDR3's place on the DNA is in doubt, the DNA is left out and the CDR3 is given as listed by TCRdb.

The chain recombines TRBV6-5 with TRBJ2-7; the table's D gene call, TRBD2, was not cross checked with the DNA. Sequencing was carried out using tumor tissue from primary liver carcinoma. The clonotype comes from a man aged 35 to 55 with primary liver carcinoma and hepatitis B virus infection. This CDR3 is CASSRAGGYERYC.